Presented here are 26 T cell receptor beta chains from one specimen sequenced in a study of CD8 T cells in Susac syndrome. After extraction with the RNeasy kit, about 0.45 to 1 ug of the RNA was reverse transcribed using random hexamers. MiXCR, run by TCRdb on the immunoSEQ multiplex PCR reads, gives a single entry per CDR3 protein. The top ten clones hold 0.12% of a sample with almost 450,000 distinct CDR3 sequences, approximately 89% of them seen once. The sample comprised CD8+ T cells from PBMCs. Source of these receptors: a human donor with multiple sclerosis.

The chain carries TRBV6-5 and TRBJ1-1; possible D gene TRBD1, 6 bases. Germline CDR1 MNHEY, CDR2 SVGAGI. CDR3 length equals 14 residues. V lost 8 bases to trimming and J lost 1 base, with 14 bases between them. CDR3 residues: CASWGGAENTEAFF. CDR3 nucleotide sequence: TGTGCCAGCTGGGGGGGGGCCGAGAACACTGAAGCTTTCTTT.

V usage is TRBV3-1 and J usage is TRBJ2-5, with 8 positions matching TRBD1. Losses at the gene ends were 6 bases for V and 5 bases for J; bases not matched to a gene: 5. CDR3 length: 13 amino acids. From germline, CDR1 is LGHDT and CDR2 YNNKEL (reference sequence). This CDR3 reads CASRPTGGETQYF. The CDR3 DNA reads TGTGCCAGCAGACCCACAGGGGGGGAGACCCAGTACTTC.

This rearrangement joins TRBV20-1 to TRBJ1-2; TRBD1 aligns across 8 bases. Germline V CDR1 and CDR2: DFQATT, SNEGSKA (reference sequence). J was trimmed by 6 bases and V by 3 bases; bases with no gene match: 9. The CDR3 sequence is 14 residues long. The CDR3 DNA reads as TGCAGTGCTAGGGACAGGGATCGAGTAGATGGCTACACCTTC. Protein sequence: CSARDRDRVDGYTF.

This rearrangement joins TRBV14 to TRBJ2-5, with D uncertain. This CDR3 has 15 amino acids. Germline CDR1 SGHDN, CDR2 FVKESK. Trimming removed 0 bases from V and 0 bases from J, with 8 bases in between. The CDR3: CASSQDFQYQETQYF. The DNA of the CDR3 is TGTGCCAGCAGCCAAGATTTTCAGTACCAAGAGACCCAGTACTTC.

As for this clonotype: Here the CDR3 omits its conserved ending phenylalanine or tryptophan, so a read error is the likely source. The rearrangement uses TRBV10-3 and TRBJ2-5, with D hard to call. The V end lost 0 bases, the J end lost 5 bases, and 13 bases lay between the germline ends. The CDR3 consists of 15 residues. Germline V CDR1 and CDR2: ENHRY, SYGVKD. This chain's CDR3 is CAISESTTGTETQYL. For the CDR3, the DNA is TGTGCCATCAGTGAGTCTACTACCGGCACTGAGACCCAGTACCTC.

The genes are TRBV28 and TRBJ2-1; D unclear. Per germline, CDR1 MDHEN and CDR2 SYDVKM. The length of the CDR3 is 19 residues. V lost 1 base and J lost 0, with 19 bases in between. Here the CDR3 DNA reads TGTGCCAGCAGTTTATCCCCGAGCGAAACCTATAGCTCCTACAATGAGCAGTTCTTC. Encoded protein: CASSLSPSETYSSYNEQFF.

The rearrangement joins TRBV14 to TRBJ2-7, with D tentatively TRBD1 (5 bases). Germline V CDR1 and CDR2: SGHDN, FVKESK. Trimming took off 1 base at V and 4 bases at J, with 14 bases between the two ends. The CDR3 consists of 15 residues. The CDR3, as DNA: TGTGCCAGCAGCCAAGCTGCAGGGAAGATTTACGAGCAGTACTTC. Residues: CASSQAAGKIYEQYF.

The CDR3: CAWSWGNEQFF. The CDR3 DNA reads TGTGCCTGGAGTTGGGGGAATGAGCAGTTCTTC. The chain carries TRBV30 and TRBJ2-1; D tentatively fits TRBD1 or TRBD2 (5 bases each). There are 11 residues in the CDR3. Germline CDR1 GTSNPN, CDR2 SVGIG (reference sequence). The V gene lost 2 bases and the J gene lost 7 bases, with 6 bases spanning the gap.

The V call is TRBV10-3, the J call TRBJ2-7; TRBD2 is a possible D gene (5 bases). The CDR3 covers 14 residues. The V gene's germline CDR1 is ENHRY and CDR2 SYGVKD. Trimming cost V 11 bases and J 0 bases, with 17 bases left between them. The CDR3 reads CAVRGSKSSYEQYF. CDR3 nucleotide sequence: TGTGCCGTCCGCGGGTCAAAAAGCTCCTACGAGCAGTACTTC.

The chain carries TRBV20-1 and TRBJ2-7; D gene unclear. This CDR3 is 15 amino acids long. V gave up 6 bases and J gave up 4 bases, with 22 bases separating them. Germline lookup yields CDR1 DFQATT and CDR2 SNEGSKA (reference sequence). Written as DNA, the CDR3 is TGCAGTGCCCCGTTTCCTAATAGTCTCTCATACGAGCAGTACTTC. As protein: CSAPFPNSLSYEQYF.

The V call is TRBV2, the J call TRBJ2-7; D uncertain. Germline V gene sequence: CDR1 SNHLY, CDR2 FYNNEI. V was pared by 3 bases and J by 3 bases, with 12 bases between. The CDR3 has 14 amino acids. The CDR3 here is CASSDAGNGYEQYF. The CDR3 coding sequence is TGTGCCAGCAGTGATGCTGGGAACGGCTACGAGCAGTACTTC. Complete variable domain (other parts from reference TRBV2 and TRBJ2-7): EPEVTQTPSHQVTQMGQEVILRCVPISNHLYFYWYRQILGQKVEFLVSFYNNEISEKSEIFDDQFSVERPDGSNFTLKIRSTKLEDSAMYFCASSDAGNGYEQYFGPGTRLTVT.

This clonotype appeared once. Germline and junction disagree at one end, which may indicate a read error. The V gene is TRBV10-2, the J gene TRBJ2-1, with 8 positions matching TRBD1. Looked up from germline, CDR1 is WSHSY and CDR2 is SAAADI. The CDR3 covers 16 residues. The DNA for the CDR3 is TGCGCCAGCAGTGATCTGACAGGGGCTTTAGGCGATGAGCAGCTCTTC. Amino acid sequence: CASSDLTGALGDEQLF.

The chain has TRBV4-1 and TRBJ2-7; D is undetermined. V shed 1 base and J shed 6 bases, with 16 bases lying between them. The CDR3 runs to 15 residues. Germline-derived CDR1 and CDR2 are MGHRA and YSYEKL. The CDR3 DNA is TGCGCCAGCAGCCAAGTTGGGGATTGGTCGGGCGAGCAGTACTTC. This encodes CASSQVGDWSGEQYF.

V usage is TRBV11-2 and J usage is TRBJ2-7; D remains unclear. Deletions cut 2 bases from V and 1 base from J, with 9 bases between. There are 14 residues in the CDR3. CDR1 is SGHAT, CDR2 FQNNGV, per germline. This CDR3 is CASSLQYGSYEQYF. CDR3 bases: TGTGCCAGCAGCTTACAATACGGTTCCTACGAGCAGTACTTC.

The gene calls are TRBV3-1 and TRBJ1-4; weak D call: TRBD1 (5 bases). CDR1 is LGHDT, CDR2 YNNKEL, per germline (reference sequence). V lost 0 bases and J lost 4, with 9 bases in between. The CDR3 consists of 15 residues. DNA for the CDR3: TGTGCCAGCAGCCAAGATGAGGGGATTAATGAAAAACTGTTTTTT. Translation gives CASSQDEGINEKLFF.

The chain is built from TRBV6-5 and TRBJ2-2; TRBD1 is a possible D gene (6 bases). Germline loops: CDR1 MNHEY, CDR2 SVGAGI. Between the trimmed V and J ends, which lost 4 bases and 0 bases, there was a span of 18 bases. This CDR3 region has 18 residues. CDR3 in amino acids: CASSSWTDPSTNTGELFF. The DNA for the CDR3 is TGTGCCAGCAGTTCCTGGACAGACCCGTCTACGAACACCGGGGAGCTGTTTTTT.

The chain is built from TRBV15 and TRBJ2-7; 10 bases are shared with TRBD2. The J segment lost 2 bases and the V segment lost 1 base, leaving 2 bases of the junction unmatched. This CDR3 is 15 amino acids long. Germline V gene data show CDR1 as LNHNV and CDR2 as YYDKDF (reference sequence). The CDR3 spells CATSRAGLAAYEQYF. In nucleotides, the CDR3 is TGTGCCACCAGCAGAGCAGGACTAGCGGCCTACGAGCAGTACTTC.

The J gene is TRBJ1-6, the V gene TRBV6-1; D unresolved. The germline gives CDR1 MNHNS, CDR2 SASEGT. CDR3 size: 13 residues. Trimming shortened V by 11 bases and J by 11 bases, and 19 bases separated the two germline ends. Here the CDR3 reads CASTVGGWTPLHF. The CDR3 region has the DNA TGTGCCTCAACGGTGGGTGGGTGGACACCCCTCCACTTT.

The chain couples TRBV4-1 to TRBJ2-4; tentatively, D is TRBD1 (6 bases). The CDR3 has 19 residues. Germline CDR1 and CDR2: MGHRA and YSYEKL. With 4 bases removed from V and 2 bases from J, the gap between germline ends came to 24 bases. CDR3 region: CASSPNPAGERATKNIQYF. CDR3 DNA sequence: TGCGCCAGCAGCCCAAACCCCGCAGGGGAGAGGGCCACCAAAAACATTCAGTACTTC.

J is TRBJ1-2 and V is TRBV7-9, with 9 bases that match TRBD1. The germline gives CDR1 SEHNR, CDR2 FQNEAQ (reference sequence). Trimming removed 3 bases from V and 8 bases from J; junction bases left unmatched: 4. This CDR3 comprises 13 residues. For the CDR3, the DNA is TGTGCCAGCAGCTTGGACAGGGGAGGCGGCTACACCTTC. Amino acid sequence: CASSLDRGGGYTF.

CDR3 region: CASNHLGNGYTF. The CDR3 bases are TGTGCCAGCAATCACCTCGGGAATGGCTACACCTTC. The V and J genes are TRBV6-1 and TRBJ1-2; unclear D gene. V lost 7 bases and J 6 bases, leaving 12 bases between the germline ends. This CDR3 is built from 12 residues. Germline V gene data show CDR1 as MNHNS and CDR2 as SASEGT.

V gene TRBV7-6 combines with J gene TRBJ2-7; D not resolved. The germline CDR1 and CDR2 sequences are SGHVS and FNYEAQ. This CDR3 is built from 14 residues. The V end was cut by 8 bases, the J end by 2 bases, with 16 bases between. In DNA, the CDR3 is TGTGCCAGCGGTGGCCGAGGTGCCCCCTACGAGCAGTACTTC. Translated, it gives CASGGRGAPYEQYF.

The chain carries TRBV28 and TRBJ1-5, with D unclear. Per germline, CDR1 MDHEN and CDR2 SYDVKM. V was trimmed by 6 bases and J by 11 bases, leaving 20 bases between them. This CDR3 comprises 14 residues. In DNA form, the CDR3 reads TGTGCCAGCAGGATCGCAGCCTTATTGTCGGCCCAGCATTTT. It codes for CASRIAALLSAQHF.

The J gene is TRBJ1-5, the V gene TRBV7-9; no definite D call. Trimming shortened V by 1 base and J by 0 bases, and 7 bases separated the two germline ends. This CDR3 has 15 amino acids. Germline CDR1 is SEHNR and CDR2 is FQNEAQ (reference sequence). The CDR3 protein is CASSLGQFSNQPQHF. Written as DNA, the CDR3 is TGTGCCAGCAGCTTAGGCCAGTTTAGCAATCAGCCCCAGCATTTT.

The V and J genes are TRBV5-5 and TRBJ2-5, with D possibly TRBD2 on 5 matching bases. The CDR3 covers 14 residues. The germline V gene encodes CDR1 SGHKS and CDR2 YYEKEE (reference sequence). The ends were cut back, 4 bases at V and 5 bases at J, with 15 bases in the middle. The CDR3 loop reads CASSREWGAETQYF. The DNA of the CDR3 is TGTGCCAGCAGCAGGGAGTGGGGTGCTGAGACCCAGTACTTC. The entire variable domain, with the rest obtained from reference TRBV5-5 and TRBJ2-5, is as follows: DAGVTQSPTHLIKTRGQQVTLRCSPISGHKSVSWYQQVLGQGPQFIFQYYEKEERGRGNFPDRFSARQFPNYSSELNVNALLLGDSALYLCASSREWGAETQYFGPGTRLLVL.

With respect to this clonotype: An end of the junction differs from the germline gene, which may be a read error. The V call is TRBV30, the J call TRBJ2-4, with D unclear. This CDR3 is 15 amino acids long. Per germline, CDR1 GTSNPN and CDR2 SVGIG (reference sequence). The CDR3 is CASSVLSEAKNIQYF. CDR3 nucleotides: TGTGCCTCGAGTGTACTTAGTGAAGCCAAAAACATTCAGTACTTC.